The T cell receptor beta chain described here comes from a study of CXCR3-negative and CXCR3-positive naive CD8 T cells. A word on this clonotype: Its antigen is still unknown.

The germline V gene encodes CDR1 SGDLS and CDR2 YYNGEE. The CDR3 length is 17 residues. With UMI labels, 5' RACE was used to prepare the TRB cDNA libraries. TCRdb reprocessed the 5' RACE reads and reports one entry per CDR3 protein, with no DNA. The table lists around 26,000 distinct CDR3 sequences. General study findings and limits: Memory CD8+ T cell repertoires were far less diverse than both naive subsets. PBMCs showed partially decreased CXCR3 expression after cryopreservation, and most assays used fresh PBMCs. TRBV-TRBJ usage was similar across naive CXCR3 subsets but distinct in memory cells.

The V and J genes are TRBV9 and TRBJ2-3; TCRdb reports TRBD2, a call that lacks DNA to check it against. Sequences were obtained from naive CXCR3- CD8+ T cells from blood. Subset noted: CD45RO-CCR7+CD27+CD95- naive CD8+ T cells lacking CXCR3 (TNR3-). This clonotype was obtained from a human donor in good health. Some clones in this sample may be carry-over from other donors' samples. CDR3 loop: CASSASARTDPTDTQYF.